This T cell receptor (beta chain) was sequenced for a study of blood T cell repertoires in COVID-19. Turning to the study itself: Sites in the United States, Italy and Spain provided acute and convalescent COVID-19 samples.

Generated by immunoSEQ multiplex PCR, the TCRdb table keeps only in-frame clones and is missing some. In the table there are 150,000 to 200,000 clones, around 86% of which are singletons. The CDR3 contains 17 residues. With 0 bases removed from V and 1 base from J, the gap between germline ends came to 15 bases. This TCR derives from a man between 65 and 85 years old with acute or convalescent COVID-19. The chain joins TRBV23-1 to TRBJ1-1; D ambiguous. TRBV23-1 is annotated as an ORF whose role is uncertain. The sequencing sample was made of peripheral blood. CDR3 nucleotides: TGCGCCAGCAGTCAATCGAAGAGGGTGGACGGGAACACTGAAGCTTTCTTT. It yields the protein CASSQSKRVDGNTEAFF.